This T cell receptor (beta chain) was documented in a study of cytomegalovirus exposure and HLA in healthy donors. Study results and caveats: Immune exposure information available was restricted to CMV serostatus. Most CMV-associated TCR beta chains were later found to appear HLA-restricted.

Primers for the PCR totalled 60 Vbeta and 13 Jbeta. Only in-frame clones appear in the TCRdb table, and some are missing; sequencing was by immunoSEQ multiplex PCR. The sample consists of approximately 130,000 clones, roughly 79% of them appearing once. Germline CDR1 and CDR2: ENHRY and SYGVKD. The CDR3 has 12 amino acids. V was clipped by 6 bases and J by 2 bases, with 8 bases between them. Turning to this clone: Its antigen is undetermined.

This receptor was identified in a man in his thirties or forties in good health and CMV-seronegative. The V call is TRBV10-3, the J call TRBJ2-7; D possibly corresponds to TRBD2 (5 bases). The specimen was PBMCs. In nucleotides, the CDR3 is TGTGCCATCAGGGACTCAACCTACGAGCAGTACTTC. The encoded protein is CAIRDSTYEQYF.